One and the same sample provided the 9 T cell receptor beta chains below, sequenced in a study of blood T cell repertoires in COVID-19. Sequenced by immunoSEQ multiplex PCR; TCRdb stores in-frame clones only, minus some. Among about 140,000 clones, roughly 88% were seen once, and the ten largest hold approximately 1.5%. What was sequenced was peripheral blood. The receptors come from a woman aged 55-70 years with acute or convalescent COVID-19.

The V and J genes are TRBV6-5 and TRBJ1-2, with a tentative D call TRBD1 (5 bases). There are 12 residues in the CDR3. V was trimmed by 2 bases and J by 8 bases, leaving 9 bases between them. Germline CDR1 and CDR2: MNHEY and SVGAGI. The CDR3, as DNA: TGTGCCAGCAGTTACGGGGGAGGCGGCTACACCTTC. Residues: CASSYGGGGYTF.

The rearrangement links TRBV2 to TRBJ2-7; D not resolved. The CDR3 is 12 residues long. Germline CDR1 is SNHLY and CDR2 is FYNNEI. Between the trimmed V and J ends, which lost 4 bases and 7 bases, there was a span of 11 bases. The CDR3 region is CASSGSGDEQYF. The CDR3 nucleotides read TGTGCCAGCAGTGGGTCGGGTGATGAGCAGTACTTC.

The V and J genes are TRBV6-2 or TRBV6-3 and TRBJ2-7; a possible D gene is TRBD1 (6 bases). Germline V gene lookup returns CDR1 MNHEY and CDR2 SVGEGT. The CDR3 loop spans 15 amino acids. The ends were cut back, 2 bases at V and 2 bases at J, with 13 bases in the middle. The chain's CDR3 is CASSYVRDTAYEQYF. CDR3 sequence (DNA): TGTGCCAGCAGTTACGTCCGGGACACCGCCTACGAGCAGTACTTC.

This clone has only one observation. Here the CDR3 DNA reads TGCAGCGCCCTTGTGGGAGGGGGCTACACCTTC. Translating gives CSALVGGGYTF. The chain has TRBV29-1 and TRBJ1-2, with D unclear. Germline V gene sequence: CDR1 SQVTM, CDR2 ANQGSEA. Trimming removed 7 bases at V and 8 bases at J, with 14 bases between. The length of the CDR3 is 11 residues.

This rearrangement joins TRBV5-8 to TRBJ2-7; no clear D. V was shortened by 4 bases and J by 1 base, with 12 bases between the two germline ends. This CDR3 region has 14 residues. Per germline, CDR1 SGHTS and CDR2 YDEGEE. In nucleotides, the CDR3 is TGTGCCAGCAGCGTCGACACCAGATCCTACGAGCAGTACTTC. Residues: CASSVDTRSYEQYF. The entire variable domain, with the rest obtained from reference TRBV5-8 and TRBJ2-7, is as follows: EAGVTQSPTHLIKTRGQQATLRCSPISGHTSVYWYQQALGLGLQFLLWYDEGEERNRGNFPPRFSGRQFPNYSSELNVNALELEDSALYLCASSVDTRSYEQYFGPGTRLTVT.

The chain employs TRBV27 and TRBJ1-1; 8 bases align to TRBD1. This CDR3 region has 14 residues. CDR1 is MNHEY and CDR2 is SMNVEV in the germline V gene (reference sequence). Losses at the gene ends were 5 bases for V and 0 bases for J; bases not matched to a gene: 2. The CDR3 sequence: CASSLQGVNTEAFF. In nucleotides, the CDR3 is TGTGCCAGCAGTCTACAGGGGGTGAACACTGAAGCTTTCTTT.

The V gene is TRBV2, the J gene TRBJ2-3; no firm D call. The CDR3 is 15 amino acids. Trimming stripped 6 bases from V and 4 bases from J, with 17 bases between. Per germline, CDR1 SNHLY and CDR2 FYNNEI. The CDR3: CASSWKPTMADTQYF. The CDR3 nucleotides read TGTGCCAGCAGCTGGAAACCTACTATGGCAGATACGCAGTATTTT.

The chain recombines TRBV6-5 with TRBJ1-6, with a possible D match to TRBD1 (5 bases). The CDR3 consists of 14 residues. From germline, CDR1 is MNHEY and CDR2 SVGAGI. V was cut by 0 bases and J by 8 bases, with 8 bases left in between. CDR3 protein: CASSYSPGDSPLHF. The CDR3 bases are TGTGCCAGCAGTTACTCGCCGGGGGATTCACCCCTCCACTTT.

This chain uses TRBV29-1 with TRBJ2-7, with D possibly being TRBD1 (6 bases). CDR1 SQVTM and CDR2 ANQGSEA come from the germline V gene. V was shortened by 2 bases and J by 1 base, with 12 bases between the two germline ends. The CDR3 runs 14 residues. The CDR3 DNA reads TGCAGCGTTGAAACCCTCAGGGGTTCCTACGAGCAGTACTTC. Its protein product is CSVETLRGSYEQYF.